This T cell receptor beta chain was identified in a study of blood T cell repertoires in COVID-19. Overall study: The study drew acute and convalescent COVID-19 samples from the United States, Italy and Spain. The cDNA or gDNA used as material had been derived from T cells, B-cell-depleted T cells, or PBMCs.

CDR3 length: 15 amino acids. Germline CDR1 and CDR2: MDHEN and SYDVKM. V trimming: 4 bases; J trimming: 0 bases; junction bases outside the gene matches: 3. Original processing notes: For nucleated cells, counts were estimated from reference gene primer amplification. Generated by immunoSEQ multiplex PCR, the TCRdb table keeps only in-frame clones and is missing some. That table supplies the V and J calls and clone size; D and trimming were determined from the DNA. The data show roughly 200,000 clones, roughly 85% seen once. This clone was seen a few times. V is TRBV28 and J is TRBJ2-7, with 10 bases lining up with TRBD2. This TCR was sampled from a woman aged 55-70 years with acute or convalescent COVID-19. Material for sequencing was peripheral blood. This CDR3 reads CASSSGTSASYEQYF. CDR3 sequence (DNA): TGTGCCAGCAGTTCAGGGACTAGCGCCTCCTACGAGCAGTACTTC.